The T cell receptor beta chain under discussion was sequenced for a study of T cell responses to AZD1222 COVID-19 vaccine. Regarding the study as a whole: The study found vaccine-associated CD4 TCRs spanning spike, dominant at 160-218 and 743-854. Nearly half of unique spike-specific TCRs reportedly avoided B.1.351 and B.1.1.7 mutated regions. The peak T cell response came first, and repertoires were sampled only after it. A mostly white British donor set with more females was recruited, and clonal diversity was possibly underestimated.

A word on this clone: Its antigen is undetermined.

The V gene's germline CDR1 is SGHDN and CDR2 FVKESK. This CDR3 is 15 amino acids long. With 3 bases removed from V and 8 bases from J, the gap between germline ends came to 17 bases. Sequencing was performed with immunoSEQ multiplex PCR; in TCRdb, only in-frame clones are kept and a portion is missing. The sample consists of tens of thousands of clones, about 92% of them appearing once. This clonotype was obtained from an adult who received the AZD1222 COVID-19 vaccine. This specimen consisted of peripheral blood, obtained 28 days after the second AZD1222 dose. The chain uses TRBV14 and TRBJ2-1; D may be TRBD1 (6 bases). The CDR3, as DNA: TGTGCCAGCAGCCAGGGGGCCAACGTTAGGTATGAGCAGTTCTTC. It yields the protein CASSQGANVRYEQFF.